These T cell receptor beta chains were read from a single sample in a study of human T cells and chemical hapten exposure. In TCRdb, the RACE reads were re-called with MiXCR into one record per CDR3 protein. The sample contains some 60,000 distinct CDR3 sequences, 9.5% to 15% of which appear only once. The sequencing used whole blood, collected in connection with sensitization to the hapten diphenylcyclopropenone (DPC). The receptors originated from a man aged 30-40 years with alopecia areata. Some clones in this sample may be carry-over from other donors' samples. Each CDR3 is given with its conserved first and last residue. D genes are given only for firm matches. The size field is filled for only some rows; it gives once, few, many or a size class.

J gene,clone size,D gene,V gene,CDR3 DNA,CDR3 protein
TRBJ2-3,few,-,TRBV5-1,TGCGCCAGCAGCTTGGGTGCGGGGCGCACAGATACGCAGTATTTT,CASSLGAGRTDTQYF
TRBJ1-3,many,-,TRBV7-2,TGTGCCAGCAGCTCGATGACCCTCGGGGGGCTACGACCTCTTGGAAACACCATATATTTT,CASSSMTLGGLRPLGNTIYF
TRBJ1-6,many,TRBD1,TRBV4-3,TGCGCCAGCAGCCAAAGAAACAGGGGTTCACCCCTCCACTTT,CASSQRNRGSPLHF
TRBJ1-1,few,-,TRBV5-5,TGTGCCAGCAGGCCCCAGCCAGGGACTGAAGCTTTCTTT,CASRPQPGTEAFF
TRBJ2-7,many,-,TRBV20-1,TGCAGTGCTAGACCACTCCAAGACAGCATCTACGAGCAGTACTTC,CSARPLQDSIYEQYF
TRBJ2-1,few,-,TRBV20-1,TGCAGTGCCCCCGGATTGGACGTACTTAGGTACAATGAGCAGTTCTTC,CSAPGLDVLRYNEQFF
TRBJ1-2,many,-,TRBV10-2,TGCGCCAGCAGTGCAGGCATTAACGTCTATGGCTACACCTTC,CASSAGINVYGYTF
TRBJ1-2,many,-,TRBV7-2,TGTGCCAGCAGCTTCCATCTCGACAACTATGGCTACACCTTC,CASSFHLDNYGYTF
TRBJ2-1,-,-,TRBV27,TGTGCCACCCCTAAGGGGAATGAGCAGTTCTTC,CATPKGNEQFF
TRBJ2-1,many,TRBD1,TRBV24-1,TGTGCCACCCGACCTAAGGCAGGGGGCGACGAGCAGTTCTTC,CATRPKAGGDEQFF
TRBJ2-7,many,TRBD2,TRBV11-2,TGTGCCAGCAGCTTACTAGCGGGAGGGCGGGCCGACGAGCAGTACTTC,CASSLLAGGRADEQYF
TRBJ2-7,many,-,TRBV6-2/TRBV6-3,TGTGCCAGCAGTTACCTAAGACTCTACGAGCAGTACTTC,CASSYLRLYEQYF
TRBJ2-2,few,-,TRBV29-1,TGCAGCGTTCGGGACCGACCCTACACCGGGGAGCTGTTTTTT,CSVRDRPYTGELFF
TRBJ2-3,-,-,TRBV10-3,TGTGCCATCAGTGGTCGCGGGGGCGCAGATACGCAGTATTTT,CAISGRGGADTQYF
TRBJ2-3,few,TRBD1,TRBV10-3,TGTGCCGGGGGGACAGGGGGTAGCACAGATACGCAGTATTTT,CAGGTGGSTDTQYF
TRBJ2-3,many,TRBD1,TRBV20-1,TGCAGTGCCCGGCGGGACAGGGGGTCAGATACGCAGTATTTT,CSARRDRGSDTQYF